A selection of T cell receptor beta chains follows, all from one sample in a study of blood T cell repertoires in COVID-19. Some clones are missing from TCRdb's copy, which holds only in-frame ones; the method was immunoSEQ multiplex PCR. The sample records around 160,000 clones, about 82% being singletons. Source material: peripheral blood. These receptor sequences come from a woman in her thirties or forties with active or convalescent COVID-19. Each CDR3 is given with its conserved first and last residue. A D gene is named only where the DNA matches it firmly. Where a row states a size, it is once, few, many or the class of an expanded clone; other rows omit it.

>17|once|TRBJ2-1|.|TRBV1
CTSSPIMRRSSYNEQFF
TGCACCAGCAGCCCCATCATGAGGCGGAGCTCCTACAATGAGCAGTTCTTC
>15|.|TRBJ2-1|.|TRBV6-5
CASSSPGGLNNEQFF
TGTGCCAGCAGTTCCCCGGGGGGCCTCAACAATGAGCAGTTCTTC
>13|.|TRBJ2-5|.|TRBV5-6
CASSLVLRETQYF
TGTGCCAGCAGCTTGGTACTGCGGGAGACCCAGTACTTC
>15|.|TRBJ2-3|.|TRBV18
CASSPSPGGSDTQYF
TGTGCCAGCTCACCGTCCCCAGGGGGGTCAGATACGCAGTATTTT
>12|once|TRBJ1-1|TRBD1|TRBV15
CATSRGGQGAFF
TGTGCCACCAGCAGAGGGGGACAGGGCGCTTTCTTT
>13|few|TRBJ2-5|.|TRBV4-1
CASSKSGRETQYF
TGCGCCAGCTCAAAGAGCGGAAGGGAGACCCAGTACTTC
>14|few|TRBJ2-5|TRBD2|TRBV15
CATSARAGGETQYF
TGTGCCACCAGCGCGAGGGCGGGGGGAGAGACCCAGTACTTC
>12|.|TRBJ2-7|.|TRBV3-1/TRBV3-2
CASSQAGYEQYF
TGTGCCAGCAGCCAAGCAGGGTACGAGCAGTACTTC
>13|.|TRBJ1-2|.|TRBV7-9
CASSFGQNYGYTF
TGTGCCAGCAGCTTTGGACAGAACTATGGCTACACCTTC
>15|.|TRBJ1-1|TRBD1|TRBV28
CASSVLTGGNPEAFF
TGTGCCAGCAGTGTTCTTACAGGGGGTAATCCAGAAGCTTTCTTT
>14|.|TRBJ2-1|TRBD2|TRBV5-1
CASSTGLAGNEQFF
TGCGCCAGCAGCACGGGACTAGCTGGGAATGAGCAGTTCTTC
>15|.|TRBJ1-6|TRBD1|TRBV30
CAWRYPEGAHSPLHF
TGTGCCTGGAGATATCCTGAGGGGGCACATTCACCCCTCCACTTT
>14|once|TRBJ1-1|.|TRBV18
CASSVQGRDTEAFF
TGTGCCAGCTCCGTGCAAGGGAGGGACACTGAAGCTTTCTTT
>16|.|TRBJ1-5|.|TRBV19
CASSTPSRRGNQPQHF
TGTGCCAGTAGTACCCCTTCCCGGCGGGGCAATCAGCCCCAGCATTTT
>16|few|TRBJ1-2|.|TRBV5-6
CASSGALSPFGGGYTF
TGTGCCAGCAGCGGTGCGCTCTCACCTTTTGGAGGAGGCTACACCTTC
>16|.|TRBJ1-1|.|TRBV9
CASSPRLGVGNTEAFF
TGTGCCAGCAGCCCCCGATTGGGAGTCGGGAACACTGAAGCTTTCTTT
>14|.|TRBJ1-1|.|TRBV5-4
CASSLAGWRTEAFF
TGTGCCAGCAGCTTGGCGGGGTGGCGCACTGAAGCTTTCTTT
>18|once|TRBJ1-1|TRBD1|TRBV5-1
CASSSPFGVGQGQTEAFF
TGCGCCAGCAGCTCCCCCTTTGGGGTGGGACAGGGGCAAACTGAAGCTTTCTTT
>13|once|TRBJ1-4|.|TRBV14
CASGLIGGEKLFF
TGTGCCAGCGGGCTCATCGGGGGTGAAAAACTGTTTTTT
>13|once|TRBJ1-5|TRBD1|TRBV30
CAWASGGGQPQHF
TGTGCCTGGGCATCAGGGGGTGGTCAGCCCCAGCATTTT
>11|few|TRBJ2-7|TRBD1|TRBV10-2
CASSEDREQYF
TGCGCCAGCAGCGAGGACAGGGAGCAGTACTTC
>16|.|TRBJ2-3|TRBD2|TRBV3-1/TRBV3-2
CASSQRTGLATDTQYF
TGTGCCAGCAGCCAACGAACGGGACTAGCGACAGATACGCAGTATTTT
>14|.|TRBJ2-2|.|TRBV5-8
CASSQKRVPGELFF
TGTGCCAGCAGCCAGAAGCGGGTACCCGGGGAGCTGTTTTTT
>14|.|TRBJ1-6|TRBD1|TRBV5-5
CASSFGQGNSPLHF
TGTGCCAGCAGCTTTGGACAGGGCAATTCACCCCTCCACTTT
>14|few|TRBJ1-1|TRBD1|TRBV19
CASRTGGMNTEAFF
TGTGCCAGTCGGACAGGGGGCATGAACACTGAAGCTTTCTTT
>13|.|TRBJ2-5|TRBD2|TRBV24-1
CATTRGAGETQYF
TGTGCCACCACGCGGGGGGCGGGAGAGACCCAGTACTTC
>16|few|TRBJ2-2|.|TRBV27
CASSSAAGGYTGELFF
TGTGCCAGCAGTTCGGCCGCAGGGGGGTATACCGGGGAGCTGTTTTTT
>14|.|TRBJ1-2|.|TRBV6-6
CASTPDRFNYGYTF
TGTGCCAGCACACCAGACAGATTTAACTATGGCTACACCTTC
>15|.|TRBJ2-5|.|TRBV19
CASSNQRTGRETQYF
TGTGCCAGTAGTAATCAAAGAACAGGGCGGGAGACCCAGTACTTC
>16|.|TRBJ2-1|.|TRBV4-1
CASSQDWGLRANEQFF
TGCGCCAGCAGCCAAGATTGGGGCCTTAGGGCCAATGAGCAGTTCTTC
>15|.|TRBJ2-7|.|TRBV11-2
CASSLFGGATYEQYF
TGTGCCAGCAGCTTATTCGGAGGGGCGACCTACGAGCAGTACTTC
>17|.|TRBJ2-3|TRBD2|TRBV5-1
CASSPRTSGGPTDTQYF
TGCGCCAGCAGCCCCAGGACTAGCGGGGGCCCCACAGATACGCAGTATTTT
>13|.|TRBJ1-1|.|TRBV7-2
CASTPAGRTEAFF
TGTGCCAGCACCCCCGCGGGCCGGACTGAAGCTTTCTTT
>13|.|TRBJ2-7|TRBD1|TRBV18
CATRTGQVDEQYF
TGTGCCACCCGGACAGGCCAGGTGGACGAGCAGTACTTC
>13|.|TRBJ1-4|.|TRBV30
CAWSFGGKEKLFF
TGTGCCTGGAGTTTTGGGGGGAAGGAAAAACTGTTTTTT
>12|.|TRBJ1-2|.|TRBV28
CASREGGISYTF
TGTGCCAGCAGAGAGGGGGGGATTAGCTACACCTTC
>17|.|TRBJ1-2|.|TRBV21-1
CASSQRAGDRENYGYTF
TGTGCCAGCAGCCAAAGAGCAGGGGACAGGGAAAACTATGGCTACACCTTC
>11|.|TRBJ2-7|.|TRBV2
CASSEHAWQYF
TGTGCCAGCAGTGAACATGCGTGGCAGTACTTC
>15|.|TRBJ2-7|TRBD1|TRBV6-5
CASRPGGQGDYEQYF
TGTGCCAGCAGGCCCGGCGGACAGGGGGACTACGAGCAGTACTTC
>16|.|TRBJ2-1|TRBD2|TRBV3-1/TRBV3-2
CASSLEGTSGSNEQFF
TGTGCCAGCAGCCTGGAAGGGACTAGCGGGAGTAATGAGCAGTTCTTC
>12|.|TRBJ1-2|.|TRBV18
CASSPRDYGYTF
TGTGCCAGCTCACCGAGGGACTATGGCTACACCTTC
>14|many|TRBJ2-7|.|TRBV11-2
CASSIRGGLYEQYF
TGTGCCAGCAGTATAAGGGGGGGACTTTACGAGCAGTACTTC
>15|.|TRBJ2-3|TRBD2|TRBV19
CASSVRGGPADTQYF
TGTGCCAGTAGTGTCCGCGGGGGGCCGGCAGATACGCAGTATTTT
>15|.|TRBJ2-5|.|TRBV7-2
CASSYQQGLGETQYF
TGTGCCAGCAGCTACCAACAGGGTCTGGGAGAGACCCAGTACTTC
>17|.|TRBJ2-6|TRBD2|TRBV28
CASSSGPGGSGANVLTF
TGTGCCAGCAGTTCGGGACCGGGAGGTTCTGGGGCCAACGTCCTGACTTTC